This T cell receptor beta chain came from a study of radiotherapy plus CTLA-4 blockade in lung cancer. This clone was observed a few times. Its specificity is unknown. Profiling relied on immunoSEQ multiplex PCR, and the TCRdb table lists in-frame clones only, not all of them. The sample gives 60,000 to 70,000 clones, about 80% of which show up once; more than 8.5% is in the top ten. Regarding the study as a whole: Blood saw expansion of tumor-derived TCR clones after radiotherapy plus ipilimumab. Reports identified early blood T cell clone dynamics, with interferon-beta, as the best response predictor.

Trimming cost V 5 bases and J 0 bases, with 10 bases left between them. This CDR3 has 14 residues. CDR1 and CDR2 (germline): LNHDA, SQIVND (reference sequence). The receptor was isolated from a human donor with non-small cell lung cancer who had a complete response to radiotherapy plus ipilimumab. Sequenced here: peripheral blood, sampled from a patient treated with radiotherapy plus ipilimumab. The V and J genes are TRBV19 and TRBJ1-2; D unresolved. CDR3 amino acids: CASSERASNYGYTF. Here the CDR3 DNA reads TGTGCCAGTAGTGAGAGGGCTTCTAACTATGGCTACACCTTC.